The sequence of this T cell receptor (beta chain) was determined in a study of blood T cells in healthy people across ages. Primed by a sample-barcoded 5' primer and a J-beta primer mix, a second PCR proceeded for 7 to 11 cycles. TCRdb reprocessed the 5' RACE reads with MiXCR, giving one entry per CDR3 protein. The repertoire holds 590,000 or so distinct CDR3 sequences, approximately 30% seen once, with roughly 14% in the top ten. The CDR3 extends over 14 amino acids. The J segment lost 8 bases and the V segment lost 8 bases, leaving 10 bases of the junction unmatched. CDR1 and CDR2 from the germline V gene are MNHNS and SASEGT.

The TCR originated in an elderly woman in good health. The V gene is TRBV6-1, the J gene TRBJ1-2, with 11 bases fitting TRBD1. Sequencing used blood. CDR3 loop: CASGAGQGARGYTF. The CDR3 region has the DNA TGTGCCAGCGGGGCTGGACAGGGGGCGAGAGGCTACACCTTC.